The present T cell receptor beta chain was sequenced within a study of T cells in Graves' hyperthyroidism and ophthalmopathy. On the study more broadly: Any treatment followed the collection of peripheral blood at initial diagnosis.

This CDR3 has 11 amino acids. Germline assignment: CDR1 SNHLY and CDR2 FYNNEI. V lost 7 bases, J lost 2 bases, and 4 bases lay in between. TCR beta CDR3 region amplification was performed from RNA transcripts. TCR CDR3 regions were first amplified by RT-PCR with HTBI primers. A single record per CDR3 protein comes from TCRdb applying MiXCR to the multiplex PCR reads. This sample carries around 480,000 distinct CDR3 sequences, about an eighth of them seen once, and the ten largest clones take roughly 17%. This clonotype has a count of ten or more. Hyperthyroidism, newly diagnosed and lasting under 2 months, affected patients aged 18 to 65.

Source material: blood. This clonotype was obtained from a woman under 30 with Graves' hyperthyroidism. The chain carries TRBV2 and TRBJ2-3; D unclear. The CDR3 DNA sequence: TGTGCCAGCAAATACACAGATACGCAGTATTTT. It encodes CASKYTDTQYF.